The subject of this entry is one T cell receptor (beta chain). PCR primers comprised 60 Vbeta and 13 Jbeta primers. TCRdb's table, derived via immunoSEQ multiplex PCR, lists solely in-frame clones and lacks some. The sample contains about 130,000 clones, about three quarters of which appear only once. These data are taken from a study of cytomegalovirus exposure and HLA in healthy donors. Study information: From donors who were HLA-typed, an early data release held approximately 80 million unique TCRs.

This CDR3 is 15 amino acids long. From germline, CDR1 is LNHDA and CDR2 SQIVND (reference sequence). The ends lost 2 bases at V and 1 base at J; junction bases unmatched: 3. This chain uses TRBV19 with TRBJ2-7; TRBD2 agrees at 9 bases. This TCR was recovered from a man under 40 in good health and CMV-seronegative. Input material: PBMCs. The CDR3 here is CASSILRGGSYEQYF. The CDR3 DNA sequence: TGTGCCAGTAGTATATTGCGGGGGGGATCCTACGAGCAGTACTTC.